The rows below give T cell receptor beta chains drawn from one sample of a study of shared clonotypes between healthy human individuals. Some clones are missing from TCRdb's copy, which holds only in-frame ones; the method was immunoSEQ multiplex PCR. The data hold 300,000 to 400,000 clones, with around 67% observed a single time. The specimen sequenced was memory CD4+ T cells sorted from blood. These receptors were taken from a young man in good health. The CDR3 runs from the conserved cysteine through the conserved F or W. D genes are given only for firm matches. Some rows mark clone size as missing; the rest say once, few, many or name a class of expanded clone.

CDR3aa: CASSPGGGFGYTF
CDR3nt: TGTGCCAGCAGCCCAGGAGGGGGTTTTGGCTACACCTTC
v_gene: TRBV7-6
abundance: .
d_gene: .
j_gene: TRBJ1-2

CDR3aa: CASRPYGLGVKKGMGEDKNIQYF
CDR3nt: TGTGCCAGCAGGCCTTATGGCCTGGGGGTCAAAAAAGGGATGGGCGAGGACAAAAACATTCAGTACTTC
v_gene: TRBV27
abundance: .
d_gene: .
j_gene: TRBJ2-4

CDR3aa: CASSLESLAGGAPYEQYF
CDR3nt: TGTGCCAGCAGCTTAGAAAGCCTAGCGGGAGGAGCCCCCTACGAGCAGTACTTC
v_gene: TRBV11-2
abundance: once
d_gene: TRBD2
j_gene: TRBJ2-7

CDR3aa: CAISVLQGDTEAFF
CDR3nt: TGTGCCATCAGTGTGTTACAGGGCGACACTGAAGCTTTCTTT
v_gene: TRBV10-3
abundance: .
d_gene: .
j_gene: TRBJ1-1

CDR3aa: CASTIWDRVRDEQYF
CDR3nt: TGTGCCAGCACCATTTGGGATAGGGTAAGGGACGAGCAGTACTTC
v_gene: TRBV13
abundance: few
d_gene: .
j_gene: TRBJ2-7

CDR3aa: CASSPRQGAGEQYF
CDR3nt: TGTGCCAGCAGCCCGCGACAGGGGGCTGGCGAGCAGTACTTC
v_gene: TRBV5-6
abundance: .
d_gene: TRBD1
j_gene: TRBJ2-7

CDR3aa: CASTPASSYNSPLHF
CDR3nt: TGTGCCAGCACCCCAGCGAGCTCCTATAATTCACCCCTCCACTTT
v_gene: TRBV2
abundance: .
d_gene: .
j_gene: TRBJ1-6

CDR3aa: CASSKGGLAYNEQFF
CDR3nt: TGTGCCAGTAGTAAAGGGGGACTAGCCTACAATGAGCAGTTCTTC
v_gene: TRBV19
abundance: .
d_gene: TRBD2
j_gene: TRBJ2-1

CDR3aa: CASVASGTDTQYF
CDR3nt: TGTGCCAGCGTAGCTAGCGGGACAGATACGCAGTATTTT
v_gene: TRBV2
abundance: .
d_gene: TRBD2
j_gene: TRBJ2-3

CDR3aa: CASSLGQGEEGYTF
CDR3nt: TGCGCCAGCAGCCTCGGACAGGGTGAGGAGGGCTACACCTTC
v_gene: TRBV5-1
abundance: .
d_gene: TRBD1
j_gene: TRBJ1-2

CDR3aa: CASSVGMNYEQYF
CDR3nt: TGTGCCAGCAGTGTGGGGATGAACTACGAGCAGTACTTC
v_gene: TRBV6-1
abundance: .
d_gene: .
j_gene: TRBJ2-7

CDR3aa: CASSLGTGINQPQHF
CDR3nt: TGCGCCAGCAGCTTGGGGACAGGGATCAATCAGCCCCAGCATTTT
v_gene: TRBV5-1
abundance: .
d_gene: TRBD1
j_gene: TRBJ1-5

CDR3aa: CASSLSAGSTEAFF
CDR3nt: TGCGCCAGCAGCCTATCGGCGGGGAGCACTGAAGCTTTCTTT
v_gene: TRBV4-3
abundance: .
d_gene: .
j_gene: TRBJ1-1

CDR3aa: CASSLTGGSPNTIYF
CDR3nt: TGTGCCAGCAGCTTAACGGGTGGCAGTCCCAACACCATATATTTT
v_gene: TRBV7-3
abundance: .
d_gene: .
j_gene: TRBJ1-3

CDR3aa: CASSLSIGLNTEAFF
CDR3nt: TGTGCCAGCAGCTTGAGTATAGGCCTCAACACTGAAGCTTTCTTT
v_gene: TRBV5-4
abundance: .
d_gene: .
j_gene: TRBJ1-1

CDR3aa: CAWSVRDTTVQYF
CDR3nt: TGTGCCTGGAGTGTACGTGACACAACCGTCCAGTACTTC
v_gene: TRBV30
abundance: .
d_gene: .
j_gene: TRBJ2-5

CDR3aa: CASSKQGRDTGELFF
CDR3nt: TGTGCCAGCAGTAAACAGGGCCGCGACACCGGGGAGCTGTTTTTT
v_gene: TRBV27
abundance: .
d_gene: .
j_gene: TRBJ2-2

CDR3aa: CASSAPGTSGFGTQYF
CDR3nt: TGTGCCAGCAGCGCCCCGGGGACTAGCGGGTTTGGTACGCAGTATTTT
v_gene: TRBV9
abundance: many
d_gene: TRBD2
j_gene: TRBJ2-3

CDR3aa: CASSFKPTQGFSYEQYF
CDR3nt: TGTGCCAGCAGCTTTAAACCCACACAGGGGTTCTCCTACGAGCAGTACTTC
v_gene: TRBV5-4
abundance: .
d_gene: TRBD1
j_gene: TRBJ2-7

CDR3aa: CASSRGSTDQPQHF
CDR3nt: TGTGCCAGTAGTAGAGGATCTACGGATCAGCCCCAGCATTTT
v_gene: TRBV19
abundance: few
d_gene: .
j_gene: TRBJ1-5

CDR3aa: CASSPQLGTGLVGTEAFF
CDR3nt: TGTGCCAGCAGCCCCCAGTTAGGGACAGGGTTGGTGGGCACTGAAGCTTTCTTT
v_gene: TRBV9
abundance: few
d_gene: TRBD1
j_gene: TRBJ1-1

CDR3aa: CASSFRTDTQYF
CDR3nt: TGTGCCAGCAGCTTTCGGACAGATACGCAGTATTTT
v_gene: TRBV7-9
abundance: .
d_gene: .
j_gene: TRBJ2-3

CDR3aa: CASSERTAPTGELFF
CDR3nt: TGCGCCAGCAGTGAGCGTACAGCGCCCACCGGGGAGCTGTTTTTT
v_gene: TRBV10-1
abundance: .
d_gene: .
j_gene: TRBJ2-2

CDR3aa: CASSLGLKETQYF
CDR3nt: TGTGCCAGCAGCTTAGGGCTGAAAGAGACCCAGTACTTC
v_gene: TRBV11-2
abundance: .
d_gene: .
j_gene: TRBJ2-5

CDR3aa: CASSLSASGGANVLTF
CDR3nt: TGTGCCAGTAGTCTCTCGGCCTCCGGCGGGGCCAACGTCCTGACTTTC
v_gene: TRBV19
abundance: few
d_gene: .
j_gene: TRBJ2-6

CDR3aa: CAIRGSGELFF
CDR3nt: TGTGCCATCAGGGGGTCCGGGGAGCTGTTTTTT
v_gene: TRBV10-3
abundance: .
d_gene: .
j_gene: TRBJ2-2

CDR3aa: CASSPGRMNTEAFF
CDR3nt: TGTGCCAGCTCACCGGGCAGGATGAACACTGAAGCTTTCTTT
v_gene: TRBV18
abundance: .
d_gene: .
j_gene: TRBJ1-1

CDR3aa: CASSIDRVQPQHF
CDR3nt: TGTGCCAGTAGTATCGACAGGGTTCAGCCCCAGCATTTT
v_gene: TRBV19
abundance: .
d_gene: TRBD1
j_gene: TRBJ1-5

CDR3aa: CASSRLGAGQETQYF
CDR3nt: TGTGCCAGCAGCCGCCTCGGGGCGGGTCAAGAGACCCAGTACTTC
v_gene: TRBV7-6
abundance: .
d_gene: .
j_gene: TRBJ2-5

CDR3aa: CASSAISGELAGNTIYF
CDR3nt: TGTGCCAGCAGCGCTATTTCAGGGGAACTAGCCGGAAACACCATATATTTT
v_gene: TRBV9
abundance: .
d_gene: .
j_gene: TRBJ1-3

CDR3aa: CASTSTSGRFEQYF
CDR3nt: TGTGCCAGCACTTCAACTAGCGGGAGGTTCGAGCAGTACTTC
v_gene: TRBV6-1
abundance: .
d_gene: TRBD2
j_gene: TRBJ2-7

CDR3aa: CASSVDGGYGNTIYF
CDR3nt: TGTGCCAGCAGCGTAGATGGGGGATACGGAAACACCATATATTTT
v_gene: TRBV9
abundance: .
d_gene: .
j_gene: TRBJ1-3

CDR3aa: CASSPLPGQGGNEQFF
CDR3nt: TGTGCCAGCAGCCCGCTACCGGGACAGGGGGGTAATGAGCAGTTCTTC
v_gene: TRBV9
abundance: few
d_gene: TRBD1
j_gene: TRBJ2-1

CDR3aa: CASSLVASETQYF
CDR3nt: TGTGCCAGCAGTCTCGTAGCCTCGGAGACCCAGTACTTC
v_gene: TRBV9
abundance: few
d_gene: .
j_gene: TRBJ2-5

CDR3aa: CASSDGRLGEQYF
CDR3nt: TGTGCCAGCAGTGACGGGAGGTTGGGGGAGCAGTACTTC
v_gene: TRBV6-1
abundance: .
d_gene: TRBD2
j_gene: TRBJ2-7

CDR3aa: CASSFLDSGTSGREQFF
CDR3nt: TGTGCCAGCAGCTTTCTCGACTCGGGGACTAGCGGGAGGGAGCAGTTCTTC
v_gene: TRBV13
abundance: .
d_gene: TRBD2
j_gene: TRBJ2-1

CDR3aa: CAISGTGEQYF
CDR3nt: TGTGCCATAAGTGGGACGGGGGAGCAGTACTTC
v_gene: TRBV7-9
abundance: .
d_gene: .
j_gene: TRBJ2-7

CDR3aa: CASSEGGSIGDTQYF
CDR3nt: TGTGCCAGCAGCGAAGGCGGGAGTATCGGCGATACGCAGTATTTT
v_gene: TRBV9
abundance: .
d_gene: TRBD2
j_gene: TRBJ2-3

CDR3aa: CASSRTGLAVLGYTF
CDR3nt: TGTGCCAGCAGCCGGACAGGTTTGGCGGTGTTGGGCTACACCTTC
v_gene: TRBV28
abundance: few
d_gene: TRBD1
j_gene: TRBJ1-2

CDR3aa: CASSLYRTNYGYTF
CDR3nt: TGTGCCAGCAGCTTGTACAGGACTAACTATGGCTACACCTTC
v_gene: TRBV5-5
abundance: .
d_gene: .
j_gene: TRBJ1-2

CDR3aa: CASSPGGDYEQYF
CDR3nt: TGTGCCAGCTCACCCGGGGGGGACTACGAGCAGTACTTC
v_gene: TRBV18
abundance: once
d_gene: TRBD2
j_gene: TRBJ2-7

CDR3aa: CATSRDLLAGAHEQYF
CDR3nt: TGTGCCACCAGCAGAGATCTTCTAGCGGGAGCCCACGAGCAGTACTTC
v_gene: TRBV15
abundance: .
d_gene: TRBD2
j_gene: TRBJ2-7

CDR3aa: CASSVPGLAGVETQYF
CDR3nt: TGTGCCAGCAGCGTGCCGGGACTAGCGGGAGTAGAGACCCAGTACTTC
v_gene: TRBV7-2
abundance: .
d_gene: TRBD2
j_gene: TRBJ2-5

CDR3aa: CASSGGHYEQYF
CDR3nt: TGCGCCAGCAGCGGGGGACACTACGAGCAGTACTTC
v_gene: TRBV5-1
abundance: .
d_gene: .
j_gene: TRBJ2-7

CDR3aa: CASSFVDGELFF
CDR3nt: TGCGCCAGCAGCTTCGTAGACGGGGAGCTGTTTTTT
v_gene: TRBV5-1
abundance: .
d_gene: .
j_gene: TRBJ2-2

CDR3aa: CASSLVDRYYEQYF
CDR3nt: TGTGCCAGCAGCTTGGTAGACAGGTACTACGAGCAGTACTTC
v_gene: TRBV5-8
abundance: .
d_gene: .
j_gene: TRBJ2-7

CDR3aa: CASSGGLSYEQYF
CDR3nt: TGTGCCAGCAGCGGGGGACTGTCCTACGAGCAGTACTTC
v_gene: TRBV5-4
abundance: many
d_gene: .
j_gene: TRBJ2-7

CDR3aa: CASSEGLVTFDEQYF
CDR3nt: TGTGCCAGCAGTGAGGGACTAGTCACTTTCGACGAGCAGTACTTC
v_gene: TRBV2
abundance: once
d_gene: TRBD2
j_gene: TRBJ2-7

CDR3aa: CASRPGLGQAGDYGGYNF
CDR3nt: TGTGCCAGCAGGCCAGGGCTGGGACAGGCCGGTGATTATGGTGGCTACAACTTC
v_gene: TRBV2
abundance: .
d_gene: TRBD1
j_gene: TRBJ1-2

CDR3aa: CASRGPANQPQHF
CDR3nt: TGTGCCAGCAGGGGACCTGCCAATCAGCCCCAGCATTTT
v_gene: TRBV6-5
abundance: .
d_gene: .
j_gene: TRBJ1-5

CDR3aa: CASTRGNYEQYF
CDR3nt: TGTGCCAGCACCCGCGGGAACTACGAGCAGTACTTC
v_gene: TRBV2
abundance: once
d_gene: .
j_gene: TRBJ2-7

CDR3aa: CASSSPGADSGNTIYF
CDR3nt: TGTGCCAGCAGCTCCCCGGGAGCGGACTCTGGAAACACCATATATTTT
v_gene: TRBV5-6
abundance: .
d_gene: .
j_gene: TRBJ1-3

CDR3aa: CASSLGPGTGIATQYF
CDR3nt: TGTGCCAGCAGCTTAGGTCCCGGGACAGGGATCGCGACCCAGTACTTC
v_gene: TRBV11-2
abundance: .
d_gene: TRBD1
j_gene: TRBJ2-5

CDR3aa: CASSYRLNTGELFF
CDR3nt: TGTGCCAGCAGTTACAGGCTGAACACCGGGGAGCTGTTTTTT
v_gene: TRBV6-6
abundance: .
d_gene: .
j_gene: TRBJ2-2

CDR3aa: CASSSRIQGRDTQYF
CDR3nt: TGTGCCAGCAGTTCGCGAATTCAGGGGCGCGATACGCAGTATTTT
v_gene: TRBV28
abundance: .
d_gene: .
j_gene: TRBJ2-3